This T cell receptor (beta chain) originates from a study of CD8+ T cells in alopecia areata. Study-level results: Resident alphabeta T cells of normal skin are also sequenced in scalp samples. Affected lesional scalp, above all in alopecia totalis/universalis, was more clonal than normal scalp. Among patients, TCR sharing was less clear than in mice, a difference possibly due in part to HLA diversity in the patient population.

Trimming left V 7 bases short and J 2 bases short, with 15 bases between. Germline V gives CDR1 SGDLS, CDR2 YYNGEE. CDR3 length: 14 residues. The sequencing template was cDNA reverse transcribed from extracted RNA. Here immunoSEQ multiplex PCR was the method, and the copy in TCRdb shows in-frame clones only, minus some. The sample includes about 130,000 clones, around 49% of them seen just once. A word on this clone: Its cognate antigen is unknown.

Material: CD8+ T cells sorted from blood, obtained at week 0. The chain links TRBV9 to TRBJ1-2; tentative D call: TRBD1 (5 bases). The clonotype was recovered from a human donor with alopecia areata. The CDR3 DNA follows: TGTGCCAGCGCCCCTGCGGGGGGAAACTATGGCTACACCTTC. It translates to CASAPAGGNYGYTF.